Following are 9 T cell receptor beta chains from one sample sequenced in a study of blood T cell repertoires in COVID-19. TCRdb's table, derived via immunoSEQ multiplex PCR, lists solely in-frame clones and lacks some. The repertoire holds around 28,000 clones, with more than 80% as singletons. The sample consisted of peripheral blood. The receptors were gathered from a human donor in a cohort sampled during active COVID-19.

The chain joins TRBV5-6 to TRBJ1-5; D remains unclear. There are 13 residues in the CDR3. Germline CDR1 SGHDT, CDR2 YYEEEE. V was shortened by 5 bases and J by 4 bases, with 10 bases between the two germline ends. CDR3 DNA sequence: TGTGCCAGCAGTTCAAGGAGTAATCAGCCCCAGCATTTT. Its protein product is CASSSRSNQPQHF.

The rearrangement joins TRBV28 to TRBJ1-4; D remains unclear. The CDR3 is made up of 12 amino acids. CDR1 and CDR2 from the germline V gene are MDHEN and SYDVKM. V lost 6 bases and J 6 bases, leaving 8 bases between the germline ends. The CDR3 is CASRRRDEKLFF. As DNA, the CDR3 is TGTGCCAGCAGGCGTCGGGATGAAAAACTGTTTTTT.

The rearrangement uses TRBV6-2 or TRBV6-3 and TRBJ1-5; TRBD1 might be the D (5 bases). Germline CDR1 and CDR2: MNHEY and SVGEGT. The germline V and J ends were trimmed by 6 bases and 2 bases, with 14 bases remaining between them. The length of the CDR3 is 15 residues. The DNA of the CDR3 is TGTGCCAGCAGCCGGCGGGGGGATGGCAATCAGCCCCAGCATTTT. Its protein is CASSRRGDGNQPQHF.

This clone occurred once. J is TRBJ1-1 and V is TRBV4-1; D unresolved. CDR3 length equals 14 residues. Trimming pared 0 bases from V and 10 bases from J, leaving 15 bases between. CDR1 is MGHRA, CDR2 YSYEKL, per germline. CDR3 amino acids: CASSQDPLKSGAFF. DNA for the CDR3: TGCGCCAGCAGCCAAGATCCGTTAAAAAGCGGAGCTTTCTTT.

This clone is a singleton in its sample. This sequence joins TRBV6-5 and TRBJ1-6; tentatively, D is TRBD1 (6 bases). The CDR3 runs 14 residues. Germline assignment: CDR1 MNHEY and CDR2 SVGAGI. V was clipped by 6 bases and J by 9 bases, with 15 bases between them. CDR3 loop: CASRNRANFSPLHF. The DNA of the CDR3 is TGTGCCAGCAGAAACAGGGCTAATTTTTCACCCCTCCACTTT.

The CDR3 sequence is CASNSPANTGELFF. In DNA form, the CDR3 reads TGTGCCAGCAACTCCCCCGCGAACACCGGGGAGCTGTTTTTT. The chain links TRBV9 to TRBJ2-2; D not resolved. CDR1 is SGDLS, CDR2 YYNGEE, per germline. This CDR3 is 14 amino acids long. The V and J ends lost 6 bases and 0 bases respectively, with 9 bases between them.

V gene TRBV2 combines with J gene TRBJ2-1, with TRBD1 as a possible D gene (7 bases). CDR3 length: 14 amino acids. Germline V lookup: CDR1 SNHLY, CDR2 FYNNEI. The V end lost 4 bases, the J end lost 6 bases, and 13 bases lay between the germline ends. The CDR3 DNA reads as TGTGCCAGCAGTGTCCTCAGGGGGGTCAATGAGCAGTTCTTC. Its translation is CASSVLRGVNEQFF.

The chain combines TRBV3-1 (or the pseudogene TRBV3-2) with TRBJ1-1; D is perhaps TRBD1 (5 bases). The CDR3 is 17 residues long. CDR1 and CDR2 from the germline V gene are LGHDT and YNNKEL (reference sequence). V was pared by 3 bases and J by 4 bases, with 21 bases between. CDR3 protein: CASSHYPQVSWGTEAFF. The CDR3 DNA follows: TGTGCCAGCAGCCATTATCCACAGGTCTCCTGGGGCACTGAAGCTTTCTTT.

This rearrangement joins TRBV3-1 (or the pseudogene TRBV3-2) to TRBJ2-1, with D hard to call. Germline values: CDR1 LGHDT, CDR2 YNNKEL (reference sequence). The CDR3 runs 14 residues. V was clipped by 3 bases and J by 5 bases, with 11 bases between them. CDR3 loop: CASSQSGFHNEQFF. The CDR3 region has the DNA TGTGCCAGCAGCCAGTCGGGTTTCCACAATGAGCAGTTCTTC.